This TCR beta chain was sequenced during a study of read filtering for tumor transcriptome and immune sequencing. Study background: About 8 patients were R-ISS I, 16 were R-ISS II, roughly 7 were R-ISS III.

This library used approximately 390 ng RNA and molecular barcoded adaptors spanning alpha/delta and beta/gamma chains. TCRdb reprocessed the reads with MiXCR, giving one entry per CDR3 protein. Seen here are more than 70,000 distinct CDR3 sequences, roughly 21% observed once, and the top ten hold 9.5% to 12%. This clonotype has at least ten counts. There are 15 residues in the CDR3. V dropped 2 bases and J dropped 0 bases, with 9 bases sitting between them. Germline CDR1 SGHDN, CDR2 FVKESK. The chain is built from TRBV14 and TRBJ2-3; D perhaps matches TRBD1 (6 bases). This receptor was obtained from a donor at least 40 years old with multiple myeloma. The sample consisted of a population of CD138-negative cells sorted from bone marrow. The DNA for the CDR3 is TGTGCCAGCAGCCAACTGGACAGCAGCACAGATACGCAGTATTTT. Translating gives CASSQLDSSTDTQYF.